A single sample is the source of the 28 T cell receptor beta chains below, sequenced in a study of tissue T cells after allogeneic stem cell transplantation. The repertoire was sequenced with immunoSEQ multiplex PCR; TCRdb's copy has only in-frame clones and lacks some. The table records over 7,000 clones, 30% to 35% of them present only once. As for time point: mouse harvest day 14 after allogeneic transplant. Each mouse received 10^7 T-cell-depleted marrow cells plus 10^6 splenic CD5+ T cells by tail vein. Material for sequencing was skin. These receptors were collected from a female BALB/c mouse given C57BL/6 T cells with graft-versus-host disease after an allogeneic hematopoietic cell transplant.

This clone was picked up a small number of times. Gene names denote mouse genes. The chain's CDR3 is CGAPLRQNYAEQFF. Partial CDR3 DNA: TGTGGTGCCCCCCTTCGACAGAACTATGCTGAGCAGTTC. The V gene is TRBV20, the J gene TRBJ2-1; maybe TRBD1 (5 bases). Read coverage stops 1 residue before the CDR3 terminus; the germline J gene supplies the remainder. The CDR3 length is 14 residues. Trimming removed 6 bases at V and 1 base at J, with 13 bases between. In germline, CDR1 is GFQATS, CDR2 STVNSAI.

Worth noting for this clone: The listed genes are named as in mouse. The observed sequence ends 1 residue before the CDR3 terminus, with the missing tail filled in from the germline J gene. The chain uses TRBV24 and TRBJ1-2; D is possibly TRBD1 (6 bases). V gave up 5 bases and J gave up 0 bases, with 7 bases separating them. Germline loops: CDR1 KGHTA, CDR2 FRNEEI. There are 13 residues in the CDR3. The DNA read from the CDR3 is TGTGCCAGCAGTGGACAGACAAACTCCGACTACACC. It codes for CASSGQTNSDYT. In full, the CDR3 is CASSGQTNSDYTF.

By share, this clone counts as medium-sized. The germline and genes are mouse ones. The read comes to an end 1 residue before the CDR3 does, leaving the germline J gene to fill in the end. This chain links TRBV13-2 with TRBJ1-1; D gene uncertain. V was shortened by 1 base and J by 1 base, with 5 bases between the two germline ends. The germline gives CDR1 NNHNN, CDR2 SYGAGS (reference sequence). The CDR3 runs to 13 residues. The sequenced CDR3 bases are TGTGCCAGCGGTGATAAGGAAAACACAGAAGTCTTC. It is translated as CASGDKENTEVF. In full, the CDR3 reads CASGDKENTEVFF.

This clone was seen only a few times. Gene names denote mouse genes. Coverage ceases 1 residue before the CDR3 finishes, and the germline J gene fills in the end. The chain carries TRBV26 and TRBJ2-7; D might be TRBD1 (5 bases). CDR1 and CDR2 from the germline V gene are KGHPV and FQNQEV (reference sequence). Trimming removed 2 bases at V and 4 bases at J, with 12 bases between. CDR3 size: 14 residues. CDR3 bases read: TGTGCCAGCAGTCTGGGTCAGGGCCTATATGAACAGTAC. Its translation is CASSLGQGLYEQY. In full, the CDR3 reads CASSLGQGLYEQYF.

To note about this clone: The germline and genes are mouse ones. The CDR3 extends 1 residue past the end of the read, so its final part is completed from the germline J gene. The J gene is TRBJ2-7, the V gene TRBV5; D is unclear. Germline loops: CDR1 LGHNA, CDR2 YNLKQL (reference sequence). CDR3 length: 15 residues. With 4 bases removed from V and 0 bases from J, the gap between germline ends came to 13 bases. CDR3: CASSPRWVSSYEQYF. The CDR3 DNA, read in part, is TGTGCCAGCAGCCCTCGGTGGGTGAGCTCCTATGAACAGTAC.

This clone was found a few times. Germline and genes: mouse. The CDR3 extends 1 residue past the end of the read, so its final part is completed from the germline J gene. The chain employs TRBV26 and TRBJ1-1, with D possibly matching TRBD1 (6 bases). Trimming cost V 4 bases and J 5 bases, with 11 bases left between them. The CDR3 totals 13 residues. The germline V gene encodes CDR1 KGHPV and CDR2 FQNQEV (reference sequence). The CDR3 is CASSRGGTTEVFF. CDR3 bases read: TGTGCCAGCAGTCGAGGCGGGACAACAGAAGTCTTC.

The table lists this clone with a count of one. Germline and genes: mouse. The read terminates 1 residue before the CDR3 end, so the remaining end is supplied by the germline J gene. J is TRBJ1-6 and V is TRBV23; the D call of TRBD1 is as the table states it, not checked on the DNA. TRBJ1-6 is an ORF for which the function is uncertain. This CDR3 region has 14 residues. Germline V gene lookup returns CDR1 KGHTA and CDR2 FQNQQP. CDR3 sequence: CSSSRQGDNSPLYF. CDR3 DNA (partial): TGCTCCAGCAGTAGACAGGGAGATAATTCGCCCCTCTAC.

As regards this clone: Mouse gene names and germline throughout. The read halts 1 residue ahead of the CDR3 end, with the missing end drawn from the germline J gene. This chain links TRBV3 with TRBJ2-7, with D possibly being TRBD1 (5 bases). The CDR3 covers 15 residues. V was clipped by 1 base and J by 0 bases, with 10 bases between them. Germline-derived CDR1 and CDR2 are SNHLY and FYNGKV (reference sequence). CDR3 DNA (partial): TGTGCCAGCAGCTTAGACAGGAGGAGCTCCTATGAACAGTAC. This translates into CASSLDRRSSYEQY. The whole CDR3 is CASSLDRRSSYEQYF.

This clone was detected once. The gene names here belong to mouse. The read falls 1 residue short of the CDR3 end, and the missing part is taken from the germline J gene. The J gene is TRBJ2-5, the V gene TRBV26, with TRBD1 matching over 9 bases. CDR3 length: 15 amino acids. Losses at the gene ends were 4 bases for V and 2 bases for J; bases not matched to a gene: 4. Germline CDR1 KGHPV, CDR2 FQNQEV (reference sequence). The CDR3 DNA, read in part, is TGTGCCAGCAGTCCAACAGGGGGCGGCCAAGACACCCAGTAC. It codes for CASSPTGGGQDTQY. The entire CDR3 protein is CASSPTGGGQDTQYF.

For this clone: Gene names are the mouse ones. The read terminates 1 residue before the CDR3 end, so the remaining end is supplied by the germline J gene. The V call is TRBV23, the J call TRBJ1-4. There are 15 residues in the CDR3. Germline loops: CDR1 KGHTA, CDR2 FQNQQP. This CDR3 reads CSSSQMAISNERLFF. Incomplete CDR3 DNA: TGCTCCAGCAGTCAAATGGCAATTTCCAACGAAAGATTATTT.

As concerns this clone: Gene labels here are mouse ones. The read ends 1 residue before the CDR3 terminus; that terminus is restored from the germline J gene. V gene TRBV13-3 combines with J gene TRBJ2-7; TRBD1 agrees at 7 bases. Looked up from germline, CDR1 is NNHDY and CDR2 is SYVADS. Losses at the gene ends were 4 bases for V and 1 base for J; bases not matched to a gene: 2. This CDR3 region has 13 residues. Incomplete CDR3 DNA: TGTGCCAGCAGTCGGGACAGATCCTATGAACAGTAC. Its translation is CASSRDRSYEQY. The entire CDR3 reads CASSRDRSYEQYF.

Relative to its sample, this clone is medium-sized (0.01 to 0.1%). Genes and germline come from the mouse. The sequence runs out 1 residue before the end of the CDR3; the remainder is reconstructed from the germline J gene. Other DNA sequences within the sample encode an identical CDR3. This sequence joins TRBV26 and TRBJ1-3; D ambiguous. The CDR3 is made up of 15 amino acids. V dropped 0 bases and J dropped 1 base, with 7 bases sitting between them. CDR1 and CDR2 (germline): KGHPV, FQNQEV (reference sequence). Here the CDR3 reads CASSLSAGSGNTLYF. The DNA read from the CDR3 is TGTGCCAGCAGTCTGTCGGCGGGGTCTGGAAATACGCTCTAT.

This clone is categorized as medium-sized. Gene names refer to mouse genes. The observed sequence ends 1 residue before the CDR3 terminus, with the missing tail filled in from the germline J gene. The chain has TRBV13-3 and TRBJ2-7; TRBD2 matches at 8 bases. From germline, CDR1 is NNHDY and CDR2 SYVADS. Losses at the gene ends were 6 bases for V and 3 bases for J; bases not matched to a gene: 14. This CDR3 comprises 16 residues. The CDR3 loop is CASTRQASGGFYEQYF. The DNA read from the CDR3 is TGTGCCAGCACCCGACAGGCCTCTGGGGGGTTCTATGAACAGTAC.

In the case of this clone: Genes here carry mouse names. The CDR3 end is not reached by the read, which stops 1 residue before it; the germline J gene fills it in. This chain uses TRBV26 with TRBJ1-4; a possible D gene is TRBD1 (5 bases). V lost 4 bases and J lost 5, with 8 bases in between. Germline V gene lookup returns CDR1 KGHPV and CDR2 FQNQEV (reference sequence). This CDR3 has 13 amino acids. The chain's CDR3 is CASSRQRNERLFF. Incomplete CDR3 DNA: TGTGCCAGCAGTCGACAGAGGAACGAAAGATTATTT.

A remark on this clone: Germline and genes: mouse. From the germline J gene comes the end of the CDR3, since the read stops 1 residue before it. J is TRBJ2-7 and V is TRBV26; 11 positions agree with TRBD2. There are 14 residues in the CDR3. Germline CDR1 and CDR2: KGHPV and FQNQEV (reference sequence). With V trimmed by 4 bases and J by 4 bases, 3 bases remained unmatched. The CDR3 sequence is CASSPRDWGYEQYF. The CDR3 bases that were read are TGTGCCAGCAGTCCCCGGGACTGGGGGTATGAACAGTAC. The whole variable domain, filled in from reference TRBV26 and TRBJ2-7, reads NSKVIQTPRYLVKGQGQKAKMRCIPEKGHPVVFWYQQNKNNEFKFLINFQNQEVLQQIDMTEKRFSAECPSNSPCSLEIQSSEAGDSALYLCASSPRDWGYEQYFGPGTRLTVL.

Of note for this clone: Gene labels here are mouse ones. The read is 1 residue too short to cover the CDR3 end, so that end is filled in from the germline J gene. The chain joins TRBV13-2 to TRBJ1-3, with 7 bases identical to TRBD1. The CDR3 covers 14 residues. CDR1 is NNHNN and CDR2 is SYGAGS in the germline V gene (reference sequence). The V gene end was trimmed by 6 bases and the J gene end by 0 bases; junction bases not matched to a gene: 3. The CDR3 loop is CASVDRDSGNTLYF. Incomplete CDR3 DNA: TGTGCCAGCGTCGACAGGGATTCTGGAAATACGCTCTAT.

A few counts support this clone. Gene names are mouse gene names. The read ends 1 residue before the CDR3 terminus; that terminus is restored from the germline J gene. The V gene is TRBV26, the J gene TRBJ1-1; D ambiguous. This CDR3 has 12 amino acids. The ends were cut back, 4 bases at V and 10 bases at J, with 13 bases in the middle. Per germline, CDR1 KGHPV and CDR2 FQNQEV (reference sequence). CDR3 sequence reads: CASSPYREAVFF. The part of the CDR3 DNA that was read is TGTGCCAGCAGTCCCTATCGGGAGGCAGTCTTC.

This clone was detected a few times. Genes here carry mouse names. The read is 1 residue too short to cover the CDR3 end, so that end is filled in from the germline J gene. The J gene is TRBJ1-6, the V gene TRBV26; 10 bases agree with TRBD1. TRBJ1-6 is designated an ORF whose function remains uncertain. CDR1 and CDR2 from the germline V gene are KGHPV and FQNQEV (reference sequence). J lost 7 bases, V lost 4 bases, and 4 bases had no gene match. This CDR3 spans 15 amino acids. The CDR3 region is CASSPGQGWNSPLYF. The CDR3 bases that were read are TGTGCCAGCAGTCCGGGACAGGGGTGGAATTCGCCCCTCTAC.

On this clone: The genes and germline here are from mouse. CDR3 DNA (partial): TGCTCCAGCAGTCCCAGACTGGATCAAAACACCTTGTAC. This sequence encodes CSSSPRLDQNTLY. The whole CDR3 sequence reads CSSSPRLDQNTLYF. The chain uses TRBV23 and TRBJ2-4; the D call of TRBD2 is as the table states it, not checked on the DNA. The CDR3 end is not reached by the read, which stops 1 residue before it; the germline J gene fills it in. This CDR3 is 14 amino acids long. Germline assignment: CDR1 KGHTA and CDR2 FQNQQP. Full variable domain (outside the CDR3, taken from reference TRBV23 and TRBJ2-4): DAAVTQKPRYLIKMKGQEAEMKCIPEKGHTAVFWYQQKQSKELKFLIYFQNQQPLDQIDMVKERFSAVCPSSSLCSLGIRTCEAEDSALYLCSSSPRLDQNTLYFGAGTRLSVL.

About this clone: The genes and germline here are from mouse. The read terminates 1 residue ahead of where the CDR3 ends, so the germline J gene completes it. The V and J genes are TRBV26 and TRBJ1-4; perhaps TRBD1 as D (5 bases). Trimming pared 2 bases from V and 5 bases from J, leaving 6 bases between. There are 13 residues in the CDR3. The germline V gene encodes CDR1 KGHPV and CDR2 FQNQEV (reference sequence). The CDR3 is CASSLDRNERLFF. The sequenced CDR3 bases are TGTGCCAGCAGTCTGGACAGAAACGAAAGATTATTT.

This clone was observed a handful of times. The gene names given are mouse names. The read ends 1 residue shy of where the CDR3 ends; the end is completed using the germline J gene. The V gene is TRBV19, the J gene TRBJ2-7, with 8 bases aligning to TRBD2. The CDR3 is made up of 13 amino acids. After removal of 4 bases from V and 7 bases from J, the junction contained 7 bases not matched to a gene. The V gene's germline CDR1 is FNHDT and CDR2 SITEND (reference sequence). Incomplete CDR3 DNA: TGTGCCAGCAGTGCCGGGGGGGCGCTGGAACAGTAC. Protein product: CASSAGGALEQY. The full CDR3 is CASSAGGALEQYF. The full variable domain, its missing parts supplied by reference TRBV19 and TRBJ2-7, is GGIITQTPKFLIGQEGQKLTLKCQQNFNHDTMYWYRQDSGKGLRLIYYSITENDLQKGDLSEGYDASREKKSSFSLTVTSAQKNEMAVFLCASSAGGALEQYFGPGTRLTVL.

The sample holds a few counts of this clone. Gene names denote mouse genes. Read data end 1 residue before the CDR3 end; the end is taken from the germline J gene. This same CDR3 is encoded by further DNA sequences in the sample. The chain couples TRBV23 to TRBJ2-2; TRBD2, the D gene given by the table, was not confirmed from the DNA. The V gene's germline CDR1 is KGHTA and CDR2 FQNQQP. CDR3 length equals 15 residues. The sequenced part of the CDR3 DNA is TGCTCCAGCAGTCAATCGGGGGGCGGCACCGGGCAGCTCTAC. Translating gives CSSSQSGGGTGQLY. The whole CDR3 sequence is CSSSQSGGGTGQLYF.

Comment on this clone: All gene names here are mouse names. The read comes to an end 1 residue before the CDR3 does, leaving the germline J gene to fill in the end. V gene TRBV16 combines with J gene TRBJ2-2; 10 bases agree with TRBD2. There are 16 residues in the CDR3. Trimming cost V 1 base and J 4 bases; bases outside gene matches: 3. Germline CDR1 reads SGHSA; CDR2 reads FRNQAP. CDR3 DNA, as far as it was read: TGTGCAAGCAGCTTAGCTGGGGGGGCTGGCACCGGGCAGCTCTAC. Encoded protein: CASSLAGGAGTGQLY. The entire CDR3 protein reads CASSLAGGAGTGQLYF. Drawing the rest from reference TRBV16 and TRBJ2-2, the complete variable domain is NAGVIQTPRHKVTGKGQEATLWCEPISGHSAVFWYRQTIVQGLEFLTYFRNQAPIDDSGMPKERFSAQMPNQSHSTLKIQSTQPQDSAVYLCASSLAGGAGTGQLYFGEGSKLTVL.

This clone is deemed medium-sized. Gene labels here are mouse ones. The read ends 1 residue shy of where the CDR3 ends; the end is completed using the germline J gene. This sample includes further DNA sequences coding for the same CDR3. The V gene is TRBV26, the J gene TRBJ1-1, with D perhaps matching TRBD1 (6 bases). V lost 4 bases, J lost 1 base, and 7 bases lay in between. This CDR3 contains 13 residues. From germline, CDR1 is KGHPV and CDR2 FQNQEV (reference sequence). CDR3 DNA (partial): TGTGCCAGCAGTCCGGGACAAAACACAGAAGTCTTC. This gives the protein CASSPGQNTEVF. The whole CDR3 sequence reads CASSPGQNTEVFF.

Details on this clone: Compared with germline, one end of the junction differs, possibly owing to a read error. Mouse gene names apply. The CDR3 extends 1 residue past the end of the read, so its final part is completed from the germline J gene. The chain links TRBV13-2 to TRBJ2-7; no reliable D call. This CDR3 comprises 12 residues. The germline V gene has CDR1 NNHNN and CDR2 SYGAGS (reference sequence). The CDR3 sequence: CASSDGWYEQYF. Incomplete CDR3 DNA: TGTGCCAGCAGTGATGGCTGGTATGAACAGTAC.

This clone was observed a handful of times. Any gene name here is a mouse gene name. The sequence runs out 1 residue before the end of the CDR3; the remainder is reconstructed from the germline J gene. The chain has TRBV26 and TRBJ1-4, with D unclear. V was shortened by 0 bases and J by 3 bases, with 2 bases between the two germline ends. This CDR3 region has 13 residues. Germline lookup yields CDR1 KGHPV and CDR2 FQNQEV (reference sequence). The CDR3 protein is CASSLSPNERLFF. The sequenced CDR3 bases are TGTGCCAGCAGTCTGTCGCCCAACGAAAGATTATTT.

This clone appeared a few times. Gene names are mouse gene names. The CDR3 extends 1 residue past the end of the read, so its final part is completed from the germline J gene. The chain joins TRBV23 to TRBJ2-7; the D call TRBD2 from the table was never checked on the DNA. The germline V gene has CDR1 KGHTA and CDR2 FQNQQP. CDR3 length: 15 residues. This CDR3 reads CSSSQSSGGAREQYF. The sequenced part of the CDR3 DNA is TGCTCCAGCAGTCAATCGTCTGGGGGGGCTAGAGAACAGTAC. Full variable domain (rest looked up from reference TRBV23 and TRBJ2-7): DAAVTQKPRYLIKMKGQEAEMKCIPEKGHTAVFWYQQKQSKELKFLIYFQNQQPLDQIDMVKERFSAVCPSSSLCSLGIRTCEAEDSALYLCSSSQSSGGAREQYFGPGTRLTVL.

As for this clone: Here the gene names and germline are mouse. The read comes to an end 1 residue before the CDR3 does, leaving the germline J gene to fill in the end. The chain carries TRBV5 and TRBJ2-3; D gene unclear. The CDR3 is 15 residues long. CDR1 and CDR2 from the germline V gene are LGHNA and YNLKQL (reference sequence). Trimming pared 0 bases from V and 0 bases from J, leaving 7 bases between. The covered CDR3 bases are TGTGCCAGCAGCCAAGAACACAGTAGTGCAGAAACGCTGTAT. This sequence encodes CASSQEHSSAETLY. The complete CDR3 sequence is CASSQEHSSAETLYF.